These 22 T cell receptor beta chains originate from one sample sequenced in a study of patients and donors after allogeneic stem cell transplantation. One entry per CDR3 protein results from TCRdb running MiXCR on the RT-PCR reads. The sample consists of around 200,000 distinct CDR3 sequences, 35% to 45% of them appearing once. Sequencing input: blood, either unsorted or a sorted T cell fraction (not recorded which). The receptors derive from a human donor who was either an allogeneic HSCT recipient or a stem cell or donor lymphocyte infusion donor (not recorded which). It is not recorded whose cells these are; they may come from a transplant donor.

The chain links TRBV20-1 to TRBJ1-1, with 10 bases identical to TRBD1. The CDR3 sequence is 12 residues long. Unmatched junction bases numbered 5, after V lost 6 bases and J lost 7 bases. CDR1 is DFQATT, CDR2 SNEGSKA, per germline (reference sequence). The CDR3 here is CSAGGQGSEAFF. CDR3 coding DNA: TGCAGTGCGGGGGGACAGGGGAGTGAAGCTTTCTTT.

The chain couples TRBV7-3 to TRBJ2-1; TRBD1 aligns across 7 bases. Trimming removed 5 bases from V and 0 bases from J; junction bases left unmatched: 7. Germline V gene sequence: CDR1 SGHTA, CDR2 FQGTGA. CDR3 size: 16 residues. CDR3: CASSPDRASSYNEQFF. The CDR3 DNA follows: TGTGCCAGCAGCCCCGACAGGGCGAGCTCCTACAATGAGCAGTTCTTC.

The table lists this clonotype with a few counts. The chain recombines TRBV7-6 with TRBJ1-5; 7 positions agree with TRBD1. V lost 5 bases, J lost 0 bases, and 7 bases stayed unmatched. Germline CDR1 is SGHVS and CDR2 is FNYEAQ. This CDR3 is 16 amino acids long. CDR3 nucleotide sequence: TGTGCCAGCAGCGCCTATCAGGGGGGTAGCAATCAGCCCCAGCATTTT. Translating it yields CASSAYQGGSNQPQHF.

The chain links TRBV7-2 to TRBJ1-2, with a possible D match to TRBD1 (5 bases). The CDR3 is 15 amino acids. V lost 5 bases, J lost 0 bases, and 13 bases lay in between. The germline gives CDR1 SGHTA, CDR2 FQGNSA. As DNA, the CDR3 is TGTGCCAGCAGCCGCTGGGACCTAACTAACTATGGCTACACCTTC. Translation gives CASSRWDLTNYGYTF.

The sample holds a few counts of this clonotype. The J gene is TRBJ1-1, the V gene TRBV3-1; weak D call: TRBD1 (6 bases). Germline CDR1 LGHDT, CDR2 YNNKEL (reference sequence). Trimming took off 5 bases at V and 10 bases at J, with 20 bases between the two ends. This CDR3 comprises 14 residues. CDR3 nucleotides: TGTGCCAGCAGCTCGTCCCGGGGGGCTTGGGTAGCTTTCTTT. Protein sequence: CASSSSRGAWVAFF. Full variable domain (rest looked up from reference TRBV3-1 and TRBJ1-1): DTAVSQTPKYLVTQMGNDKSIKCEQNLGHDTMYWYKQDSKKFLKIMFSYNNKELIINETVPNRFSPKSPDKAHLNLHINSLELGDSAVYFCASSSSRGAWVAFFGQGTRLTVV.

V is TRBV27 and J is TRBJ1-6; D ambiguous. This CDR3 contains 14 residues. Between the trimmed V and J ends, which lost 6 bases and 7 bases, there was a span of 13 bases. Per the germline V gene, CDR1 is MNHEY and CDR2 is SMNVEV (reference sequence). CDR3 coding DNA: TGTGCCAGCAGCATCGACAAGCCGAATTCACCCCTCCACTTT. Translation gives CASSIDKPNSPLHF.

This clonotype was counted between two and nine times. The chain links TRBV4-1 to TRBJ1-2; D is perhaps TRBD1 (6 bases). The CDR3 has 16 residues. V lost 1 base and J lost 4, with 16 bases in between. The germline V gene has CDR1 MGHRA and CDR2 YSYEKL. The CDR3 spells CASSQGGGGLSYGYTF. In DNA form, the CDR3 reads TGCGCCAGCAGCCAAGGGGGCGGGGGGCTCAGCTATGGCTACACCTTC.

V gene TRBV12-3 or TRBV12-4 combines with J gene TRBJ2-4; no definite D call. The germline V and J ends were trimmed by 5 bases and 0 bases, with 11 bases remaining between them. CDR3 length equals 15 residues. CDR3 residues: CASSPEKIAKNIQYF. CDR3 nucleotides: TGTGCCAGCAGTCCAGAGAAAATAGCCAAAAACATTCAGTACTTC.

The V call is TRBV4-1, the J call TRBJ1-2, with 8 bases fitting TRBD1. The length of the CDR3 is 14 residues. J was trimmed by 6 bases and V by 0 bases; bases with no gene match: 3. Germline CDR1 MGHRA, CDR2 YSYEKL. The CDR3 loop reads CASSQDRQGHGYTF. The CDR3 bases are TGCGCCAGCAGCCAAGATAGACAGGGGCATGGCTACACCTTC.

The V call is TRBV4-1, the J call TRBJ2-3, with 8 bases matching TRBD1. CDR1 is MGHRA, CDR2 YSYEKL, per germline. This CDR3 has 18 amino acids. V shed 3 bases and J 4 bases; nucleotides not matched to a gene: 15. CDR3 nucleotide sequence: TGCGCCAGCAGCCATTTGGAATCCCTCAGGGGGCGCTCAGATACGCAGTATTTT. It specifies CASSHLESLRGRSDTQYF.

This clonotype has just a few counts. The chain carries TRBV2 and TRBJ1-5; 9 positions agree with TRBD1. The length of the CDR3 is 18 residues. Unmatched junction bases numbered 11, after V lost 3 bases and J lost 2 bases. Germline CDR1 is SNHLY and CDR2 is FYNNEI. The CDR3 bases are TGTGCCAGCAGTGAGTGGGGAACAGGGGGCGCCGGCAATCAGCCCCAGCATTTT. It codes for CASSEWGTGGAGNQPQHF.

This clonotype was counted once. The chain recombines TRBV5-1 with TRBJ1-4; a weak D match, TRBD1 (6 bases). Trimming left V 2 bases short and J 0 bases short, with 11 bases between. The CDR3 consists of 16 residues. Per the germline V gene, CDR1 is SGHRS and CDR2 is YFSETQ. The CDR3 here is CASSLGQYATNEKLFF. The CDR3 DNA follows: TGCGCCAGCAGCTTAGGACAGTATGCAACTAATGAAAAACTGTTTTTT.

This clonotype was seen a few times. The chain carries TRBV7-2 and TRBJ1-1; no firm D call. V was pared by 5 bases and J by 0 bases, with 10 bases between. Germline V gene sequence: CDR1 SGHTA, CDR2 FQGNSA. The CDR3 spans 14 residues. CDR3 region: CASSITSMNTEAFF. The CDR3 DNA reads TGTGCCAGCAGCATAACTTCGATGAACACTGAAGCTTTCTTT. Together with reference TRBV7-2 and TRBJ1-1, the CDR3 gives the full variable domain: GAGVSQSPSNKVTEKGKDVELRCDPISGHTALYWYRQSLGQGLEFLIYFQGNSAPDKSGLPSDRFSAERTGGSVSTLTIQRTQQEDSAVYLCASSITSMNTEAFFGQGTRLTVV.

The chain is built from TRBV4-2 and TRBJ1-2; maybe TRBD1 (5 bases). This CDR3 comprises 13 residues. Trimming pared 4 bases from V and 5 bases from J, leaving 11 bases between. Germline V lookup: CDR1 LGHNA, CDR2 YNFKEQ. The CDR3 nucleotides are TGTGCCAGCAGCCCCGGGACCCTTTATGGCTACACCTTC. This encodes CASSPGTLYGYTF.

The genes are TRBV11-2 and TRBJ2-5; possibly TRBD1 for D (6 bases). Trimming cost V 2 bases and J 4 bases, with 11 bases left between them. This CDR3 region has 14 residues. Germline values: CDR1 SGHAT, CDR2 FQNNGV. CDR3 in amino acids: CASSLRGGRETQYF. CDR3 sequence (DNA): TGTGCCAGCAGCTTAAGAGGGGGTCGAGAGACCCAGTACTTC.

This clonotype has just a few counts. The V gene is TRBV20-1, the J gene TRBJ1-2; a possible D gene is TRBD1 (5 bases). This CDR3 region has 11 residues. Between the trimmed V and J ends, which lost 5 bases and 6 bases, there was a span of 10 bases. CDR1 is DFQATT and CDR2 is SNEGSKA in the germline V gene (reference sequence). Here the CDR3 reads CSAWGGDGYTF. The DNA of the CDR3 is TGCAGTGCTTGGGGAGGGGATGGCTACACCTTC.

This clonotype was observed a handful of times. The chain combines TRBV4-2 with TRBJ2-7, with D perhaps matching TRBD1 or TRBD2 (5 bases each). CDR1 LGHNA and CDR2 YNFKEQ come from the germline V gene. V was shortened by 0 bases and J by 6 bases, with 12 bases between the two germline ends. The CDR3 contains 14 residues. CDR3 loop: CASSQDVPGTEQYF. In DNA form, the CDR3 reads TGTGCCAGCAGCCAAGATGTTCCGGGGACCGAGCAGTACTTC.

The CDR3 protein is CAISGGREKHEQFF. For the CDR3, the DNA is TGTGCCATCAGTGGGGGTAGGGAGAAGCATGAGCAGTTCTTC. This chain joins TRBV10-3 and TRBJ2-1; possible D gene TRBD2, 5 bases. Germline V gene data show CDR1 as ENHRY and CDR2 as SYGVKD. This CDR3 has 14 residues. V lost 4 bases to trimming and J lost 8 bases, with 15 bases between them.

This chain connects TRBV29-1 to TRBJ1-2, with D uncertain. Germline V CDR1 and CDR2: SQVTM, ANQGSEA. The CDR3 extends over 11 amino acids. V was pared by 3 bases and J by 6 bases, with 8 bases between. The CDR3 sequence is CSVDMPNGYTF. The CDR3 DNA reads TGCAGCGTTGATATGCCAAATGGCTACACCTTC.

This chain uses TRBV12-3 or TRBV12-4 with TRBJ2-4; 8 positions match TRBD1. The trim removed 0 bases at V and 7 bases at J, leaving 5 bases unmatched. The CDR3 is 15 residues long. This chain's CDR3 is CASSLARTGRNIQYF. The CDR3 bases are TGTGCCAGCAGTTTAGCCCGGACAGGGAGGAACATTCAGTACTTC.

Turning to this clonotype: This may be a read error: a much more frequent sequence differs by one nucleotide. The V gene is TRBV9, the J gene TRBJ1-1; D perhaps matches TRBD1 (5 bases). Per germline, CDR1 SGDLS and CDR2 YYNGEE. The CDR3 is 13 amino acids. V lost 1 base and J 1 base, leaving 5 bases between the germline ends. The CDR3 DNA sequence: TGTGCCAGCAGCGTACAGGGGAACACTGAAGCTTTCTTT. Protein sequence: CASSVQGNTEAFF.

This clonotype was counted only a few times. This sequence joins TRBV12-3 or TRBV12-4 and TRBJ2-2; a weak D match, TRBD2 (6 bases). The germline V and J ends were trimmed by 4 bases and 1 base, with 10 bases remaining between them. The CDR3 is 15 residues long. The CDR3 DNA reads TGTGCCAGCAGTTCAGGGAGGTGGAACACCGGGGAGCTGTTTTTT. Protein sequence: CASSSGRWNTGELFF.